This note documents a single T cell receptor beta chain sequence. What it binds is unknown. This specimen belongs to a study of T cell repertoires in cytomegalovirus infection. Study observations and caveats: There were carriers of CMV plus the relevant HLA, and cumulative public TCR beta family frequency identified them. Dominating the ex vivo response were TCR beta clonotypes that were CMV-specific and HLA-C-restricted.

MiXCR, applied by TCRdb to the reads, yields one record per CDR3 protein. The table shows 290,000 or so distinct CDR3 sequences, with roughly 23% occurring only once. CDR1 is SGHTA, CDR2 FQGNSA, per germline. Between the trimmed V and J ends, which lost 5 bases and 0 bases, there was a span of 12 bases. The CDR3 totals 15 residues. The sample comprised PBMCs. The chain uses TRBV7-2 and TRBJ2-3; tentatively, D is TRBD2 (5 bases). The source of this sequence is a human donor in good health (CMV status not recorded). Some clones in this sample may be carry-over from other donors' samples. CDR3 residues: CASSPDYISTDTQYF. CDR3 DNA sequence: TGTGCCAGCAGCCCTGACTATATTAGCACAGATACGCAGTATTTT.